Below, 21 T cell receptor beta chains from the same sample are listed, as sequenced in a study of blood T cell repertoires in COVID-19. This table comes from immunoSEQ multiplex PCR, and its TCRdb copy is limited to in-frame clones, with some not included. The sample has over 130,000 clones, about three quarters seen once. The sequencing input was peripheral blood. Receptors originate from a woman aged 80 or over with active or convalescent COVID-19.

The chain recombines TRBV3-1 (or the pseudogene TRBV3-2) with TRBJ1-1, with unresolved D. With 10 bases removed from V and 3 bases from J, the gap between germline ends came to 9 bases. The CDR3 consists of 11 residues. CDR1 and CDR2 (germline): LGHDT, YNNKEL (reference sequence). Here the CDR3 DNA reads TGTGCCACCAGGAGGGACACTGAAGCTTTCTTT. Its protein is CATRRDTEAFF.

The chain has TRBV11-1 and TRBJ1-3; D might be TRBD1 (5 bases). Germline V gives CDR1 SGHAT, CDR2 FQDESV (reference sequence). The V end lost 5 bases, the J end lost 7 bases, and 18 bases lay between the germline ends. The CDR3 extends over 15 amino acids. The CDR3 DNA sequence: TGTGCCAGCAGCCCGACAGTGATTCAAGGGAACACCATATATTTT. It is translated as CASSPTVIQGNTIYF.

This chain joins TRBV7-8 and TRBJ1-5, with D hard to call. V shed 5 bases and J shed 2 bases, with 19 bases lying between them. The CDR3 totals 17 residues. Germline CDR1 SGHVS, CDR2 FQNEAQ. The CDR3 DNA is TGTGCCAGCAGCCAAACAAGCCGAGGGTTCGGCAATCAGCCCCAGCATTTT. Its translation is CASSQTSRGFGNQPQHF.

This clone was recorded a few times. V and J are TRBV7-9 and TRBJ2-7; 10 positions agree with TRBD1. After removal of 5 bases from V and 5 bases from J, the junction contained 6 bases not matched to a gene. The CDR3 extends over 14 amino acids. Germline CDR1 is SEHNR and CDR2 is FQNEAQ (reference sequence). CDR3 DNA sequence: TGTGCCAGCAGCCCCAGGGGACAGGGGAACGAGCAGTACTTC. Translated: CASSPRGQGNEQYF.

J is TRBJ2-1 and V is TRBV11-3; D is possibly TRBD2 (5 bases). The CDR3 contains 15 residues. V lost 3 bases and J lost 4, with 13 bases in between. CDR1 and CDR2 from the germline V gene are SGHNT and YENEEA. In DNA form, the CDR3 reads TGTGCCAGCAGCTTCTCCCGGGGTATATACAATGAGCAGTTCTTC. Encoded protein: CASSFSRGIYNEQFF.

This clone appeared a few times. The chain couples TRBV14 to TRBJ1-1; D is possibly TRBD1 (5 bases). The germline V gene has CDR1 SGHDN and CDR2 FVKESK. Between the trimmed V and J ends, which lost 4 bases and 0 bases, there was a span of 12 bases. This CDR3 contains 15 residues. CDR3 sequence: CASSPWGVMNTEAFF. DNA for the CDR3: TGTGCCAGCAGCCCCTGGGGGGTTATGAACACTGAAGCTTTCTTT. Supplemented by reference TRBV14 and TRBJ1-1, the full variable domain reads EAGVTQFPSHSVIEKGQTVTLRCDPISGHDNLYWYRRVMGKEIKFLLHFVKESKQDESGMPNNRFLAERTGGTYSTLKVQPAELEDSGVYFCASSPWGVMNTEAFFGQGTRLTVV.

The chain carries TRBV19 and TRBJ1-6; TRBD1 agrees at 7 bases. CDR3 length: 13 residues. Per germline, CDR1 LNHDA and CDR2 SQIVND (reference sequence). The trim removed 4 bases at V and 6 bases at J, leaving 0 bases unmatched. CDR3 sequence (DNA): TGTGCCAGTAGTAGACAGGGTAATTCACCCCTCCACTTT. Translating gives CASSRQGNSPLHF.

The chain combines TRBV13 with TRBJ1-1; D remains unclear. The CDR3 covers 14 residues. From germline, CDR1 is PRHDT and CDR2 FYEKMQ (reference sequence). V was clipped by 5 bases and J by 2 bases, with 12 bases between them. The CDR3 coding sequence is TGTGCCAGCAGCCCCGAGACTGGAAACACTGAAGCTTTCTTT. Amino acid sequence: CASSPETGNTEAFF. Together with reference TRBV13 and TRBJ1-1, the CDR3 gives the full variable domain: AAGVIQSPRHLIKEKRETATLKCYPIPRHDTVYWYQQGPGQDPQFLISFYEKMQSDKGSIPDRFSAQQFSDYHSELNMSSLELGDSALYFCASSPETGNTEAFFGQGTRLTVV.

The V gene is TRBV11-3, the J gene TRBJ2-5; 13 bases map to TRBD2. Trimming at V came to 5 bases and at J to 5 bases, leaving 11 bases not matched to a gene. This CDR3 is built from 17 residues. The germline gives CDR1 SGHNT, CDR2 YENEEA. The CDR3 region has the DNA TGTGCCAGCAGCCCCGGGACTAGCGGGGCCGGTTATGAGACCCAGTACTTC. Translating gives CASSPGTSGAGYETQYF.

The chain links TRBV5-1 to TRBJ2-3, with 9 bases that match TRBD2. Germline assignment: CDR1 SGHRS and CDR2 YFSETQ. The CDR3 is 20 residues long. The junction had 26 bases not matched to a gene; V was cut back by 6 bases and J by 6 bases. CDR3 sequence reads: CASMAVGTLAGFSVGDTQYF. In DNA form, the CDR3 reads TGCGCCAGCATGGCGGTAGGGACGCTAGCGGGGTTCTCTGTGGGCGATACGCAGTATTTT.

The chain uses TRBV3-1 (or the pseudogene TRBV3-2) and TRBJ1-3, with 9 bases aligning to TRBD1. The germline V gene has CDR1 LGHDT and CDR2 YNNKEL (reference sequence). Trimming at V came to 4 bases and at J to 4 bases, leaving 26 bases not matched to a gene. This CDR3 spans 22 amino acids. The CDR3 bases are TGTGCCAGCAGCCTTATCAGAGACGGACAGGGGAAATTATCTGGGGAAGGAAACACCATATATTTT. This sequence encodes CASSLIRDGQGKLSGEGNTIYF.

This clone came up a few times. The sample carries other DNA sequences with the same CDR3. V is TRBV5-4 and J is TRBJ2-1, with 7 bases fitting TRBD2. CDR3 size: 13 residues. CDR1 is SGHNT and CDR2 is YYREEE in the germline V gene (reference sequence). The ends lost 0 bases at V and 7 bases at J; junction bases unmatched: 1. This chain's CDR3 is CASSLAGGNEQFF. CDR3 nucleotide sequence: TGTGCCAGCAGCTTGGCCGGGGGGAATGAGCAGTTCTTC. Full variable domain (missing parts from reference TRBV5-4 and TRBJ2-1): ETGVTQSPTHLIKTRGQQVTLRCSSQSGHNTVSWYQQALGQGPQFIFQYYREEENGRGNFPPRFSGLQFPNYSSELNVNALELDDSALYLCASSLAGGNEQFFGPGTRLTVL.

The chain couples TRBV19 to TRBJ2-7; no definite D call. Trimming stripped 7 bases from V and 9 bases from J, with 19 bases between. The V gene's germline CDR1 is LNHDA and CDR2 SQIVND (reference sequence). This CDR3 contains 13 residues. This CDR3 is CASKLNTDERQYF. In DNA form, the CDR3 reads TGTGCCAGTAAACTAAATACTGACGAGCGGCAGTACTTC.

J is TRBJ1-1 and V is TRBV6-5, with a weak D call TRBD1 (6 bases). CDR3 size: 13 residues. CDR1 is MNHEY, CDR2 SVGAGI, per germline. V gave up 8 bases and J gave up 1 base, with 11 bases separating them. CDR3 nucleotide sequence: TGTGCCAGCGGTACAGGGCCGAACACTGAAGCTTTCTTT. The encoded protein is CASGTGPNTEAFF.

The gene calls are TRBV4-1 and TRBJ2-3, with D possibly matching TRBD2 (6 bases). The V gene lost 1 base and the J gene lost 6 bases, with 8 bases spanning the gap. The CDR3 has 13 residues. Looked up from germline, CDR1 is MGHRA and CDR2 is YSYEKL. CDR3 in amino acids: CASSQVGGDTQYF. CDR3 DNA sequence: TGCGCCAGCAGCCAAGTAGGAGGGGATACGCAGTATTTT.

The chain recombines TRBV2 with TRBJ2-2, with TRBD2 as a possible D gene (5 bases). The CDR3 loop spans 12 amino acids. Trimming took off 6 bases at V and 8 bases at J, with 10 bases between the two ends. The germline gives CDR1 SNHLY, CDR2 FYNNEI. The CDR3 here is CASREGNGELFF. The CDR3 DNA reads TGTGCCAGCAGAGAGGGCAATGGGGAGCTGTTTTTT.

The chain recombines TRBV6-2 or TRBV6-3 with TRBJ1-6; TRBD1 agrees at 10 bases. There are 14 residues in the CDR3. In germline, CDR1 is MNHEY, CDR2 SVGEGT. Losses at the gene ends were 6 bases for V and 10 bases for J; bases not matched to a gene: 6. CDR3 region: CASSGQGGASPLHF. CDR3 DNA: TGTGCCAGCAGCGGACAGGGGGGAGCCTCACCCCTCCACTTT.

The gene calls are TRBV3-1 (or the pseudogene TRBV3-2) and TRBJ2-5, with D possibly TRBD2 on 6 matching bases. The CDR3 totals 19 residues. From germline, CDR1 is LGHDT and CDR2 YNNKEL (reference sequence). V lost 0 bases to trimming and J lost 2 bases, with 22 bases between them. CDR3 nucleotide sequence: TGTGCCAGCAGCCAAGATCGGTTGCGGGTCGCGGGAAAACAAGAGACCCAGTACTTC. This translates into CASSQDRLRVAGKQETQYF.

The genes are TRBV6-5 and TRBJ2-7; 10 bases fit TRBD1. Germline CDR1 reads MNHEY; CDR2 reads SVGAGI. The ends lost 11 bases at V and 2 bases at J; junction bases unmatched: 3. The CDR3 has 12 residues. CDR3 DNA sequence: TGTGCCTCCGGGACAGGGGCCTACGAGCAGTACTTC. It codes for CASGTGAYEQYF.

This chain joins TRBV6-1 and TRBJ1-2; 7 bases agree with TRBD1. This CDR3 has 14 residues. Trimming took 3 bases from V and 7 from J; bases not matched to a gene: 8. Looked up from germline, CDR1 is MNHNS and CDR2 is SASEGT. The CDR3 reads CASSDHRGIVGYTF. In DNA form, the CDR3 reads TGTGCCAGCAGTGACCACAGGGGAATTGTTGGCTACACCTTC.

This sequence joins TRBV4-1 and TRBJ1-5, with D possibly matching TRBD1 (6 bases). Germline CDR1 and CDR2: MGHRA and YSYEKL. V was pared by 5 bases and J by 4 bases, with 9 bases between. This CDR3 is 13 amino acids long. The CDR3 DNA is TGCGCCAGCAGCAACAGGGAGAATCAGCCCCAGCATTTT. The encoded protein is CASSNRENQPQHF.